The next 7 T cell receptor beta chains were all read from a single sample in a study of blood T cell repertoires in COVID-19. Libraries were prepared by immunoSEQ multiplex PCR; TCRdb keeps only in-frame clonotypes and omits some of them. The sample lists 220,000 or so clones; around four fifths were seen once. The sequenced sample was peripheral blood. The receptors originated from a woman aged 55-75 years who had recovered from COVID-19.

The V gene is TRBV5-6, the J gene TRBJ1-1; D may be TRBD1 (5 bases). CDR1 is SGHDT and CDR2 is YYEEEE in the germline V gene. The V end lost 2 bases, the J end lost 3 bases, and 26 bases lay between the germline ends. This CDR3 has 19 residues. CDR3 DNA: TGTGCCAGCAGCTTCCTTTACCCGGGTAGGGGTGGTGGGTACACTGAAGCTTTCTTT. The encoded protein is CASSFLYPGRGGGYTEAFF.

The count of this clone is one. The V call is TRBV27, the J call TRBJ1-5; a weak D match, TRBD1 (5 bases). The germline gives CDR1 MNHEY, CDR2 SMNVEV (reference sequence). The germline V and J ends were trimmed by 2 bases and 3 bases, with 11 bases remaining between them. The CDR3 length is 15 residues. This chain's CDR3 is CASSLTGTINQPQHF. The CDR3 DNA reads as TGTGCCAGCAGTTTAACAGGAACTATCAATCAGCCCCAGCATTTT.

This rearrangement joins TRBV20-1 to TRBJ1-2, with D perhaps matching TRBD1 (5 bases). The CDR3 is 13 residues long. CDR1 is DFQATT and CDR2 is SNEGSKA in the germline V gene (reference sequence). V lost 3 bases to trimming and J lost 7 bases, with 15 bases between them. The CDR3 sequence: CSASGGELRGYTF. The DNA for the CDR3 is TGCAGTGCTAGTGGGGGGGAGCTCCGTGGCTACACCTTC.

The rearrangement joins TRBV3-1 (or the pseudogene TRBV3-2) to TRBJ1-6; 7 nucleotides match TRBD1. The CDR3 length is 16 residues. Germline V gives CDR1 LGHDT, CDR2 YNNKEL (reference sequence). After removal of 0 bases from V and 8 bases from J, the junction contained 7 bases not matched to a gene. The CDR3 protein is CASSQDNRGGHSPLHF. CDR3 sequence (DNA): TGTGCCAGCAGCCAAGACAACAGGGGTGGACATTCACCCCTCCACTTT.

The V gene is TRBV6-6, the J gene TRBJ2-1; 11 bases align to TRBD2. There are 17 residues in the CDR3. Germline lookup yields CDR1 MNHNY and CDR2 SVGAGI (reference sequence). With V trimmed by 5 bases and J by 2 bases, 8 bases remained unmatched. The CDR3 nucleotides are TGTGCCAGCAGTCCGCGGGGACTAGCGGCTACCTACAATGAGCAGTTCTTC. Translating it yields CASSPRGLAATYNEQFF.

This rearrangement joins TRBV18 to TRBJ2-7, with TRBD2 matching 11 bases. V lost 4 bases to trimming and J lost 8 bases; unmatched junction nucleotides: 10. CDR3 length equals 15 residues. CDR1 is KGHSH, CDR2 LQKENI, per germline. The CDR3 is CASSLKTSGVLKQYF. The CDR3 coding sequence is TGTGCCAGCTCACTCAAGACTAGCGGGGTCCTCAAGCAGTACTTC.

This sequence joins TRBV13 and TRBJ1-4; 8 bases align to TRBD1. Germline loops: CDR1 PRHDT, CDR2 FYEKMQ (reference sequence). The CDR3 consists of 15 residues. V dropped 6 bases and J dropped 8; count of bases not matched to a gene: 11. DNA of the CDR3: TGTGCCAGCAGAAGATTGACAGGGGCAGAGGAAAAACTGTTTTTT. Its translation: CASRRLTGAEEKLFF.